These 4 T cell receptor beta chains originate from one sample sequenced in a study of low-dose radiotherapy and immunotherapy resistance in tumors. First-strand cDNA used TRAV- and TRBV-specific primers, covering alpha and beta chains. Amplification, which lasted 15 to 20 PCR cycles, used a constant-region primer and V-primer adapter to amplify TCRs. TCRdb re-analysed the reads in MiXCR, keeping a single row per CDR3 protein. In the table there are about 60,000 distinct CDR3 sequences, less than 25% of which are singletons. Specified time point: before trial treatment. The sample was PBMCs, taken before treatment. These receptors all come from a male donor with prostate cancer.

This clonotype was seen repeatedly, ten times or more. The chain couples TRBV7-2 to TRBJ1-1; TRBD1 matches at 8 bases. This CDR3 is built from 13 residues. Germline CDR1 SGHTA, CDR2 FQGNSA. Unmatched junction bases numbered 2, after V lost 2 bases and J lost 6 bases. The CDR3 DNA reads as TGTGCCAGCAGCTTACAGGGGGCGGCTGAAGCTTTCTTT. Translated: CASSLQGAAEAFF.

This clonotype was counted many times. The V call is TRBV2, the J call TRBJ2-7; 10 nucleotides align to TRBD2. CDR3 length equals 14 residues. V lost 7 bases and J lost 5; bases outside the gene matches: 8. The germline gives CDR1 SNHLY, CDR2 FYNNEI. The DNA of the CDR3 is TGTGCCAGCAAAGGAGCGGGAGGGTCCCACGAGCAGTACTTC. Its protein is CASKGAGGSHEQYF.

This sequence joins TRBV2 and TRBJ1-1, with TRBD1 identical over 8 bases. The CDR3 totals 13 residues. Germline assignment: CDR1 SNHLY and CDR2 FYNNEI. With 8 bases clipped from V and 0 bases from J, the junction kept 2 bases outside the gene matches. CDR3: CASGQGMNTEAFF. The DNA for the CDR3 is TGTGCCAGCGGACAGGGAATGAACACTGAAGCTTTCTTT.

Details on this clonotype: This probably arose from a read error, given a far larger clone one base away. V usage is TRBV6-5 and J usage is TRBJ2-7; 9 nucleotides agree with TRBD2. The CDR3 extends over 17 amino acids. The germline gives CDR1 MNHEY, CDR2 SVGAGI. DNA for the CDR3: TGTGCCAGCAGTTACTCGACTAGCGGACAGAGCTCCTACGAGGAGTACTTC. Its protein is CASSYSTSGQSSYEEYF.